This T cell receptor (beta chain) was profiled in a study of cytomegalovirus exposure and HLA in healthy donors. General observations from the study: In all likelihood, a cluster of highly shared sequence variants was a sequencing artifact. A later analysis, which compared TCR beta chains of equal frequency, found the HLA-associated ones more clonally expanded. Accounts indicate the classifier identified cytomegalovirus status with strong specificity and sensitivity. Later analysis identified a missense DCLRE1C variant that was linked to TCR beta V- and J-gene trimming.

As concerns this clone: What it binds is not known.

Primers for the PCR totalled 60 Vbeta and 13 Jbeta. Clones were read by immunoSEQ multiplex PCR, and TCRdb kept only the in-frame ones, dropping some. The profile shows about 100,000 clones, over 9.5% of them singletons. From germline, CDR1 is LNHNV and CDR2 YYDKDF (reference sequence). V lost 2 bases to trimming and J lost 5 bases, with 16 bases between them. This CDR3 comprises 15 residues. This chain uses TRBV15 with TRBJ2-7; D possibly corresponds to TRBD1 (8 bases). This receptor was obtained from a middle-aged man in good health and CMV-seropositive. What was sequenced was PBMCs. The DNA of the CDR3 is TGTGCCACCAGCAGAAAAGACAGGGGACTACACGAGCAGTACTTC. Amino acids: CATSRKDRGLHEQYF.